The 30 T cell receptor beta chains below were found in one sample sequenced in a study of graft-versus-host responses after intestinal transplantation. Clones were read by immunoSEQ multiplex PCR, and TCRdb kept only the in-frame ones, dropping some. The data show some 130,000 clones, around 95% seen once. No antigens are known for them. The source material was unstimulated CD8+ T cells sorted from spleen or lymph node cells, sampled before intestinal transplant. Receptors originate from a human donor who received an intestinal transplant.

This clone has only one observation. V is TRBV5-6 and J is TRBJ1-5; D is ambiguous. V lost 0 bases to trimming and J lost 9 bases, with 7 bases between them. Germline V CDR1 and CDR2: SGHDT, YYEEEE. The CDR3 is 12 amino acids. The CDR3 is CASSLVRGPQHF. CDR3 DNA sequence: TGTGCCAGCAGCTTGGTCCGGGGGCCCCAGCATTTT. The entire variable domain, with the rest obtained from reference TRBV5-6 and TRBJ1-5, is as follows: DAGVTQSPTHLIKTRGQQVTLRCSPKSGHDTVSWYQQALGQGPQFIFQYYEEEERQRGNFPDRFSGHQFPNYSSELNVNALLLGDSALYLCASSLVRGPQHFGDGTRLSIL.

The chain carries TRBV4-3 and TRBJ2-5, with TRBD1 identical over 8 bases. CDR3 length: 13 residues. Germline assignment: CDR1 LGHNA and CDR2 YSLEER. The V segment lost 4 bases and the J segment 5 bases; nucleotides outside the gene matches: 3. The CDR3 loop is CASSRTGWETQYF. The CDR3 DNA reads TGCGCCAGCAGCCGGACAGGGTGGGAGACCCAGTACTTC.

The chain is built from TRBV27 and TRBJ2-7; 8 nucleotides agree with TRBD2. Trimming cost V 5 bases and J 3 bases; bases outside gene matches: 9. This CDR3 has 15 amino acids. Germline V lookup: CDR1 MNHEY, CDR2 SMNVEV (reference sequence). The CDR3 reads CASSPTPAGVYEQYF. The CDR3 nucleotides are TGTGCCAGCAGTCCCACCCCAGCGGGAGTCTACGAGCAGTACTTC.

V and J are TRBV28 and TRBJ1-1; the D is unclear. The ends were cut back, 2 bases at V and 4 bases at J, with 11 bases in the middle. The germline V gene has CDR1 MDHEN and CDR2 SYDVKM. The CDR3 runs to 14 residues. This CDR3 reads CASSLMGDVTEAFF. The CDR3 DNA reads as TGTGCCAGCAGTTTAATGGGAGATGTCACTGAAGCTTTCTTT. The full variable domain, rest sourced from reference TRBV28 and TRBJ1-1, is DVKVTQSSRYLVKRTGEKVFLECVQDMDHENMFWYRQDPGLGLRLIYFSYDVKMKEKGDIPEGYSVSREKKERFSLILESASTNQTSMYLCASSLMGDVTEAFFGQGTRLTVV.

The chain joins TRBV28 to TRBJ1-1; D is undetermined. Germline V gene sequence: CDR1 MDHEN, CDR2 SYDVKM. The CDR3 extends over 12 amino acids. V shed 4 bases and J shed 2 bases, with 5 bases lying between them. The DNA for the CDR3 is TGTGCCAGCAGTTACGTCAACACTGAAGCTTTCTTT. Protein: CASSYVNTEAFF.

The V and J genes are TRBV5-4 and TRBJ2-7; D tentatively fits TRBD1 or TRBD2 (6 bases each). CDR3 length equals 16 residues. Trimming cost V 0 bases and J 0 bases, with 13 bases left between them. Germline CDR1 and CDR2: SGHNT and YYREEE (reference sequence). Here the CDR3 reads CASSLEGGLSSYEQYF. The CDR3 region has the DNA TGTGCCAGCAGCTTGGAAGGGGGGCTCAGCTCCTACGAGCAGTACTTC. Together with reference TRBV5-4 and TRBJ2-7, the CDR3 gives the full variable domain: ETGVTQSPTHLIKTRGQQVTLRCSSQSGHNTVSWYQQALGQGPQFIFQYYREEENGRGNFPPRFSGLQFPNYSSELNVNALELDDSALYLCASSLEGGLSSYEQYFGPGTRLTVT.

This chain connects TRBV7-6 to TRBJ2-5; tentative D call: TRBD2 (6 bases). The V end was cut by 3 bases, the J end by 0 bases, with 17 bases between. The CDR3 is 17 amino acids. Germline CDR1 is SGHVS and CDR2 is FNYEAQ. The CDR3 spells CASSFFPRTSNQETQYF. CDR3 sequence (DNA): TGTGCCAGCAGCTTTTTCCCTCGTACTAGCAACCAAGAGACCCAGTACTTC.

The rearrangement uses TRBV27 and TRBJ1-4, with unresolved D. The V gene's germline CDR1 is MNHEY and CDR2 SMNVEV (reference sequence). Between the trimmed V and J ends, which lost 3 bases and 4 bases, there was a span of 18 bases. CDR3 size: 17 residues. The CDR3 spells CASSLAGRRQINEKLFF. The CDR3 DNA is TGTGCCAGCAGTTTGGCGGGCAGGCGACAAATTAATGAAAAACTGTTTTTT.

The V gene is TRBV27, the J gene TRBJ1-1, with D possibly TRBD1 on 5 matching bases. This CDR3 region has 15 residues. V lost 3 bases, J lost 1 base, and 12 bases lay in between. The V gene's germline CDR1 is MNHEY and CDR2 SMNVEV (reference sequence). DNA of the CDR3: TGTGCCAGCAGTTTCTCCCCAGGGACGAACACTGAAGCTTTCTTT. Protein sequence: CASSFSPGTNTEAFF.

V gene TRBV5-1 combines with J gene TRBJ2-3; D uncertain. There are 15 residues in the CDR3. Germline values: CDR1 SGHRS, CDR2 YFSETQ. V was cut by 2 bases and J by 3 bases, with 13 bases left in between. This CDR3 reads CASSFGERGTDTQYF. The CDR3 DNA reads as TGCGCCAGCAGCTTCGGCGAGCGAGGAACAGATACGCAGTATTTT.

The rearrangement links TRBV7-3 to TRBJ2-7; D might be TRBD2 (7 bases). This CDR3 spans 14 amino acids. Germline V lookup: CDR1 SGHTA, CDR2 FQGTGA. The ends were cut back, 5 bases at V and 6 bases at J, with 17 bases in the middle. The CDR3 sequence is CASSPKLGGREQYF. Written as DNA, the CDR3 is TGTGCCAGCAGCCCAAAGCTCGGGGGGCGCGAGCAGTACTTC.

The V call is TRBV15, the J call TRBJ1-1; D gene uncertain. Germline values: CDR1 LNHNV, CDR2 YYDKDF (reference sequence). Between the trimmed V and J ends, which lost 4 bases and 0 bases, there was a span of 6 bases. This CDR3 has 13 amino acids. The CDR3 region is CATSNMLNTEAFF. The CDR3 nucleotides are TGTGCCACCAGCAATATGCTGAACACTGAAGCTTTCTTT.

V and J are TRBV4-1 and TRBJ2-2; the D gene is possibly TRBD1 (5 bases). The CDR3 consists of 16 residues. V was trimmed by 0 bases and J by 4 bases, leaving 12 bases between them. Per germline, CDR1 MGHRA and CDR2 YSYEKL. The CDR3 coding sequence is TGCGCCAGCAGCCAAGAAACAGACAGACCCACCGGGGAGCTGTTTTTT. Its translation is CASSQETDRPTGELFF.

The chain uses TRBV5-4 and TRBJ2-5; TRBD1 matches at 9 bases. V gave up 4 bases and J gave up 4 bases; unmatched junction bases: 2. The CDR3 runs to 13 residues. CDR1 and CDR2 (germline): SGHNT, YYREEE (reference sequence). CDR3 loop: CASSEDRGETQYF. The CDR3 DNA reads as TGTGCCAGCAGCGAGGACAGGGGAGAGACCCAGTACTTC.

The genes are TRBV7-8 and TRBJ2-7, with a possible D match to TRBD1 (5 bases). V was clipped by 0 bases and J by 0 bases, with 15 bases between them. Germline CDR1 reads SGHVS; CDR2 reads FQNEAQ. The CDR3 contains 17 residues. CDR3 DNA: TGTGCCAGCAGCTTAGCGCGTCAACAGGCATACTCCTACGAGCAGTACTTC. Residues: CASSLARQQAYSYEQYF.

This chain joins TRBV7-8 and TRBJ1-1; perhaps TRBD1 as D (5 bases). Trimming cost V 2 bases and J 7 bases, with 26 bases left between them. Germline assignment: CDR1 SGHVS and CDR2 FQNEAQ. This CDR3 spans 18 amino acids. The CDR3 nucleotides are TGTGCCAGCAGCTTATTGGGATTCCGGGACCGCCAATTAATTGAAGCTTTCTTT. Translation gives CASSLLGFRDRQLIEAFF.

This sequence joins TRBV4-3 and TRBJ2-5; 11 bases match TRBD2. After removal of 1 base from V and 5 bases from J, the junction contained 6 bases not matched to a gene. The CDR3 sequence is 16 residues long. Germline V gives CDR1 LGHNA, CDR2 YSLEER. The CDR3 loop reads CASSQGHLAGGETQYF. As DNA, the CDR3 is TGCGCCAGCAGCCAAGGACATTTAGCGGGAGGGGAGACCCAGTACTTC.

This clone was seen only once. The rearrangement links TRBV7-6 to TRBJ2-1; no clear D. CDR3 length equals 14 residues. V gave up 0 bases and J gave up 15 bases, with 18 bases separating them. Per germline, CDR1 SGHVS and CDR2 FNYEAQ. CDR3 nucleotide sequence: TGTGCCAGCAGCTTAGCAACGGAAATCCCCCGCTGGTTCTTC. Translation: CASSLATEIPRWFF.

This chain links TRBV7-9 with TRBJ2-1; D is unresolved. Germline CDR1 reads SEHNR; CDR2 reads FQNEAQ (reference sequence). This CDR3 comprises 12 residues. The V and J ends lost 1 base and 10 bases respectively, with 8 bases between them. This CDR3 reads CASSLGSREQFF. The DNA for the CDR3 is TGTGCCAGCAGCTTAGGGAGTAGGGAGCAGTTCTTC.

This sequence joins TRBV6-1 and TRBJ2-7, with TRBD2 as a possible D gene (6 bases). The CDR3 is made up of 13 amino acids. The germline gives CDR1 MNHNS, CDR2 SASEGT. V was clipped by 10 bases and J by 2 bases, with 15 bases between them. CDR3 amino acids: CATTLAVTYEQYF. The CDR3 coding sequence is TGTGCCACCACGTTAGCGGTCACCTACGAGCAGTACTTC.

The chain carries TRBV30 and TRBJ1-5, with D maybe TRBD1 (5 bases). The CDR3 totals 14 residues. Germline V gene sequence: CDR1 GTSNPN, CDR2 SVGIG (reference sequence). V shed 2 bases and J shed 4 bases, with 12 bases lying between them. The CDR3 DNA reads TGTGCCTGGAGTCTAGGGACCGCAAATCAGCCCCAGCATTTT. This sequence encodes CAWSLGTANQPQHF.

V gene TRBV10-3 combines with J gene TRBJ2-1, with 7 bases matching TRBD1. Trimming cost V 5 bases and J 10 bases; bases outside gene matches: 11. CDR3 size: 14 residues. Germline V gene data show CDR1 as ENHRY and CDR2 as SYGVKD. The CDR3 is CAISTGVELIEQFF. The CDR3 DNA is TGTGCCATCAGTACAGGGGTAGAACTAATCGAGCAGTTCTTC.

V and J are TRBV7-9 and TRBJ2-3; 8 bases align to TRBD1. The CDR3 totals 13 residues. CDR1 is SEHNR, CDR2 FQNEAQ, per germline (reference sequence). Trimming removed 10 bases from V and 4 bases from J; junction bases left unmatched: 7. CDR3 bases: TGTGCCACAGGACAGGGTTGGGCAGATACGCAGTATTTT. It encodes CATGQGWADTQYF.

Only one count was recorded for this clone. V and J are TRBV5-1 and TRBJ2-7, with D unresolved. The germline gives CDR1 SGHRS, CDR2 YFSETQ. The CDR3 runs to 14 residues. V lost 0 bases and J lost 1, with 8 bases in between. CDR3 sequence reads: CASSLGFGSYEQYF. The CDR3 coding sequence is TGCGCCAGCAGCTTGGGTTTTGGGTCCTACGAGCAGTACTTC.

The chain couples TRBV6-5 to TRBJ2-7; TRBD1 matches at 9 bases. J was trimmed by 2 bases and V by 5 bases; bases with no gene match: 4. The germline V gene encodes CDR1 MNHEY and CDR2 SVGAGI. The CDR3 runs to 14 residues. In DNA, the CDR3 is TGTGCCAGCAGTCCCGGGGACAGGGCCTACGAGCAGTACTTC. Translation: CASSPGDRAYEQYF.

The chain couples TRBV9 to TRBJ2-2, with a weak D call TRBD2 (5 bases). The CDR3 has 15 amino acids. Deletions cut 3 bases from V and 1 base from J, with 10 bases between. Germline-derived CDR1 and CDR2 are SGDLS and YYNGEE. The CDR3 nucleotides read TGTGCCAGCAGCGACGTAGCGCGGAACACCGGGGAGCTGTTTTTT. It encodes CASSDVARNTGELFF.

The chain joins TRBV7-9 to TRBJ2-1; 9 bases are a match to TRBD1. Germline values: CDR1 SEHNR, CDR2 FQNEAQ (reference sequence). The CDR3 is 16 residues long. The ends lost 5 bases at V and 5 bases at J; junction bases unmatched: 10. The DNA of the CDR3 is TGTGCCAGCAGCAAACAGGACAGGGGCTTAAACAATGAGCAGTTCTTC. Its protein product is CASSKQDRGLNNEQFF.

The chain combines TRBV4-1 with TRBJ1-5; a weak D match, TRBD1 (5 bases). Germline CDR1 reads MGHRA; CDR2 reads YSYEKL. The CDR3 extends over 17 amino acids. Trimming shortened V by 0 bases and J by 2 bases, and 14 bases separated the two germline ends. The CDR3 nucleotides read TGCGCCAGCAGCCAAGATGGTGAGGGGCCGGGCAATCAGCCCCAGCATTTT. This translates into CASSQDGEGPGNQPQHF.

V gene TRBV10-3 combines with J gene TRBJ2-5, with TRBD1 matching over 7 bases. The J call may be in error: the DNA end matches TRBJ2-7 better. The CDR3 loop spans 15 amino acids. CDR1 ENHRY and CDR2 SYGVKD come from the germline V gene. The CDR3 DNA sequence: TGTGCCACCGGGATCCCCGGGACAGTCAACTACGAGCAGTACTTC. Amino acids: CATGIPGTVNYEQYF.

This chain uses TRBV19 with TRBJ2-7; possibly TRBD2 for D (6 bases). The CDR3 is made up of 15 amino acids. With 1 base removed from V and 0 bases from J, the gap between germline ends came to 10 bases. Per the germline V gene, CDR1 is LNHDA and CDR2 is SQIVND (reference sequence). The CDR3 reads CASSIAGVGSYEQYF. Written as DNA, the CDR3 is TGTGCCAGTAGTATAGCGGGAGTAGGCTCCTACGAGCAGTACTTC.